The 32 T cell receptor beta chains reported below all come from one sample, sequenced in a study of cytomegalovirus exposure and HLA in healthy donors. The PCR used 60 Vbeta and 13 Jbeta primers. Assay: immunoSEQ multiplex PCR; the TCRdb copy retains only in-frame clones and omits some. The repertoire includes roughly 220,000 clones, 80% to 90% of them detected once, and approximately 2.8% sits in the top ten. Source material: PBMCs. The source of these receptors is a man aged 25-45 years in good health and CMV-seronegative.

This clone was seen a few times. The rearrangement uses TRBV5-4 and TRBJ2-2, with 7 bases matching TRBD2. There are 15 residues in the CDR3. Germline values: CDR1 SGHNT, CDR2 YYREEE (reference sequence). J was trimmed by 1 base and V by 1 base; bases with no gene match: 1. CDR3 DNA sequence: TGTGCCAGCAGCTTGTCGGGGGGGAACACCGGGGAGCTGTTTTTT. Protein sequence: CASSLSGGNTGELFF.

This clone was seen more than once but under ten times. This sample also contains other DNA sequences that code for the same CDR3. The chain is built from TRBV28 and TRBJ2-7; 11 bases fit TRBD1. The CDR3 covers 15 residues. Germline V gene data show CDR1 as MDHEN and CDR2 as SYDVKM. After removal of 5 bases from V and 3 bases from J, the junction contained 6 bases not matched to a gene. The CDR3 nucleotides read TGTGCCAGCAGTCTTTCCGGGACAGGGGGCTACGAGCAGTACTTC. Protein product: CASSLSGTGGYEQYF.

This clone came up once. The chain recombines TRBV5-8 with TRBJ1-2; possible D gene TRBD1, 6 bases. V dropped 4 bases and J dropped 5 bases, with 12 bases sitting between them. CDR1 is SGHTS and CDR2 is YDEGEE in the germline V gene. This CDR3 has 13 amino acids. CDR3 sequence: CASSRGGAYGYTF. The CDR3 DNA reads TGTGCCAGCAGCCGGGGGGGGGCTTATGGCTACACCTTC.

This rearrangement joins TRBV13 to TRBJ2-3, with 16 nucleotides matching TRBD2. The CDR3 is made up of 16 amino acids. The V segment lost 5 bases and the J segment 7 bases; nucleotides outside the gene matches: 6. Germline CDR1 PRHDT, CDR2 FYEKMQ (reference sequence). The CDR3 region is CASSLGTSGGANTQYF. The CDR3 DNA sequence: TGTGCCAGCAGCCTCGGGACTAGCGGGGGGGCGAATACGCAGTATTTT.

The chain links TRBV6-5 to TRBJ2-3; TRBD1 agrees at 7 bases. This CDR3 comprises 15 residues. Germline loops: CDR1 MNHEY, CDR2 SVGAGI. V gave up 6 bases and J gave up 2 bases; unmatched junction bases: 8. The CDR3 loop is CASSRDRSYTDTQYF. Written as DNA, the CDR3 is TGTGCCAGCAGCCGGGACAGATCCTACACAGATACGCAGTATTTT.

This chain connects TRBV6-1 to TRBJ2-7, with 11 positions matching TRBD1. V trimming: 5 bases; J trimming: 2 bases; junction bases outside the gene matches: 5. Germline CDR1 reads MNHNS; CDR2 reads SASEGT. This CDR3 contains 15 residues. CDR3 sequence: CASSKGQGGTYEQYF. CDR3 nucleotides: TGTGCCAGCAGTAAGGGACAGGGGGGGACCTACGAGCAGTACTTC.

The chain has TRBV6-4 and TRBJ2-2; maybe TRBD1 (5 bases). The germline V gene has CDR1 MRHNA and CDR2 SNTAGT. The V gene lost 8 bases and the J gene lost 1 base, with 11 bases spanning the gap. The CDR3 contains 14 residues. The CDR3 sequence is CASGPTENTGELFF. The DNA of the CDR3 is TGTGCCAGCGGACCGACAGAGAACACCGGGGAGCTGTTTTTT.

V usage is TRBV6-6 and J usage is TRBJ1-5; tentative D call: TRBD1 (6 bases). Germline V gene lookup returns CDR1 MNHNY and CDR2 SVGAGI (reference sequence). The V end was cut by 8 bases, the J end by 2 bases, with 16 bases between. The CDR3 is 15 residues long. CDR3: CASGVGASGNQPQHF. The CDR3 nucleotides read TGTGCCAGCGGGGTGGGGGCGTCGGGCAATCAGCCCCAGCATTTT.

Only one count was recorded for this clone. The rearrangement links TRBV27 to TRBJ2-3; TRBD2 matches 8 bases. Germline assignment: CDR1 MNHEY and CDR2 SMNVEV (reference sequence). V trimming: 2 bases; J trimming: 5 bases; junction bases outside the gene matches: 3. CDR3 size: 14 residues. The CDR3 is CASSLTGGQDTQYF. As DNA, the CDR3 is TGTGCCAGCAGTTTAACGGGGGGGCAAGATACGCAGTATTTT.

This sequence joins TRBV27 and TRBJ2-5; a weak D match, TRBD2 (5 bases). The germline CDR1 and CDR2 sequences are MNHEY and SMNVEV (reference sequence). This CDR3 is 13 amino acids long. V dropped 0 bases and J dropped 4 bases, with 6 bases sitting between them. Here the CDR3 reads CASSLSGVETQYF. As DNA, the CDR3 is TGTGCCAGCAGTTTATCCGGGGTAGAGACCCAGTACTTC.

The J gene is TRBJ2-7, the V gene TRBV27, with 9 bases lining up with TRBD2. Germline V gene lookup returns CDR1 MNHEY and CDR2 SMNVEV (reference sequence). The CDR3 has 15 amino acids. The V and J ends lost 2 bases and 2 bases, in that order; junction bases with no gene match: 4. This CDR3 reads CASSLEAGGTYEQYF. The CDR3 region has the DNA TGTGCCAGCAGTTTAGAGGCGGGGGGGACCTACGAGCAGTACTTC.

The gene calls are TRBV19 and TRBJ1-3; 12 bases are a match to TRBD1. V was pared by 9 bases and J by 4 bases, with 7 bases of the junction left unmatched. This CDR3 spans 15 amino acids. Germline assignment: CDR1 LNHDA and CDR2 SQIVND (reference sequence). CDR3 sequence reads: CASPGTGGSGNTIYF. CDR3 nucleotide sequence: TGTGCCAGCCCCGGGACAGGGGGCTCAGGAAACACCATATATTTT.

This rearrangement joins TRBV7-9 to TRBJ2-7; perhaps TRBD2 as D (5 bases). Germline CDR1 and CDR2: SEHNR and FQNEAQ (reference sequence). The length of the CDR3 is 15 residues. The V end was cut by 7 bases, the J end by 0 bases, with 16 bases between. This chain's CDR3 is CASTPTWESSYEQYF. In DNA, the CDR3 is TGTGCCAGCACCCCCACCTGGGAGAGCTCCTACGAGCAGTACTTC.

The chain couples TRBV5-1 to TRBJ2-2; 7 bases are shared with TRBD1. This CDR3 region has 15 residues. Per germline, CDR1 SGHRS and CDR2 YFSETQ. The J segment lost 2 bases and the V segment lost 2 bases, leaving 3 bases of the junction unmatched. CDR3 coding DNA: TGCGCCAGCAGCTTCAGACAGGGTAACACCGGGGAGCTGTTTTTT. It is translated as CASSFRQGNTGELFF.

V is TRBV27 and J is TRBJ1-2; D might be TRBD1 (5 bases). The CDR3 is made up of 17 amino acids. V lost 6 bases and J 5 bases, leaving 25 bases between the germline ends. Germline-derived CDR1 and CDR2 are MNHEY and SMNVEV (reference sequence). The CDR3 spells CASSPWGREKNKYGYTF. Written as DNA, the CDR3 is TGTGCCAGCAGCCCGTGGGGCCGAGAGAAAAATAAATATGGCTACACCTTC.

The V and J genes are TRBV27 and TRBJ2-7, with D perhaps matching TRBD1 (5 bases). Per germline, CDR1 MNHEY and CDR2 SMNVEV (reference sequence). V lost 6 bases, J lost 3 bases, and 18 bases lay in between. The CDR3 is 15 residues long. The CDR3 here is CASRLISDTVYEQYF. CDR3 nucleotide sequence: TGTGCCAGCAGGCTAATCTCGGACACCGTCTACGAGCAGTACTTC.

V and J are TRBV28 and TRBJ2-7; the match to TRBD1 covers 9 bases. Germline CDR1 MDHEN, CDR2 SYDVKM. The trim removed 6 bases at V and 4 bases at J, leaving 10 bases unmatched. The CDR3 contains 15 residues. CDR3 residues: CASSGVGTGSYEQYF. Here the CDR3 DNA reads TGTGCCAGCAGCGGGGTCGGGACAGGGTCGTACGAGCAGTACTTC.

The genes are TRBV28 and TRBJ2-7; 7 bases fit TRBD1. Trimming at V came to 2 bases and at J to 9 bases, leaving 16 bases not matched to a gene. Germline values: CDR1 MDHEN, CDR2 SYDVKM. This CDR3 region has 16 residues. CDR3 in amino acids: CASSLGARGQEGGQYF. The CDR3 bases are TGTGCCAGCAGTTTAGGGGCGCGAGGACAGGAAGGCGGGCAGTACTTC.

This clone was detected only a few times. V and J are TRBV7-8 and TRBJ2-1; 8 nucleotides agree with TRBD1. The CDR3 length is 15 residues. CDR1 and CDR2 (germline): SGHVS, FQNEAQ. The V segment lost 3 bases and the J segment 4 bases; nucleotides outside the gene matches: 5. In DNA, the CDR3 is TGTGCCAGCAGCTTTCCAGGGGGCGGGTACAATGAGCAGTTCTTC. It yields the protein CASSFPGGGYNEQFF.

V and J are TRBV15 and TRBJ2-3; 10 bases line up with TRBD2. The V and J ends lost 1 base and 0 bases, in that order; junction bases with no gene match: 4. The CDR3 consists of 17 residues. CDR1 LNHNV and CDR2 YYDKDF come from the germline V gene (reference sequence). The CDR3 protein is CATSRVRTSGSTDTQYF. The CDR3 coding sequence is TGTGCCACCAGCAGAGTTCGGACTAGCGGAAGCACAGATACGCAGTATTTT.

The rearrangement joins TRBV4-1 to TRBJ1-2, with TRBD1 matching over 7 bases. CDR1 and CDR2 (germline): MGHRA, YSYEKL. Trimming took 2 bases from V and 4 from J; bases not matched to a gene: 10. This CDR3 contains 16 residues. The CDR3 DNA reads as TGCGCCAGCAGCCAAACCCTCTTTGAGGGGGCCTATGGCTACACCTTC. Amino acids: CASSQTLFEGAYGYTF.

The rearrangement uses TRBV5-6 and TRBJ1-1, with 8 bases that match TRBD1. Germline V gives CDR1 SGHDT, CDR2 YYEEEE. The CDR3 covers 17 residues. Trimming cost V 2 bases and J 0 bases; bases outside gene matches: 9. Written as DNA, the CDR3 is TGTGCCAGCAGCTTAGTGACAGGGGCGTTAATGAACACTGAAGCTTTCTTT. Protein product: CASSLVTGALMNTEAFF. The complete variable domain, with remaining parts taken from reference TRBV5-6 and TRBJ1-1, reads DAGVTQSPTHLIKTRGQQVTLRCSPKSGHDTVSWYQQALGQGPQFIFQYYEEEERQRGNFPDRFSGHQFPNYSSELNVNALLLGDSALYLCASSLVTGALMNTEAFFGQGTRLTVV.

The chain uses TRBV18 and TRBJ1-1, with no clear D. Germline V gives CDR1 KGHSH, CDR2 LQKENI. The CDR3 covers 16 residues. The V and J ends lost 6 bases and 0 bases respectively, with 17 bases between them. Here the CDR3 reads CASSSGWRFMNTEAFF. The CDR3 nucleotides read TGTGCCAGCTCCTCGGGGTGGAGGTTCATGAACACTGAAGCTTTCTTT.

This chain joins TRBV6-1 and TRBJ1-2; 7 positions match TRBD1. Trimming at V came to 4 bases and at J to 4 bases, leaving 6 bases not matched to a gene. The length of the CDR3 is 14 residues. Germline V lookup: CDR1 MNHNS, CDR2 SASEGT. CDR3 in DNA: TGTGCCAGCAGTGCTGACAGGGCTACCTATGGCTACACCTTC. Translation: CASSADRATYGYTF.

In this sample, this clone turned up a few times. This chain links TRBV2 with TRBJ2-7; TRBD1 matches at 10 bases. The germline gives CDR1 SNHLY, CDR2 FYNNEI. The CDR3 has 14 residues. The V gene end was trimmed by 4 bases and the J gene end by 3 bases; junction bases not matched to a gene: 3. The CDR3 DNA is TGTGCCAGCAGTGGGGACAGGGGTGGCTACGAGCAGTACTTC. It is translated as CASSGDRGGYEQYF.

This clone has just one count. V and J are TRBV5-1 and TRBJ2-3; D is uncertain. V was shortened by 0 bases and J by 2 bases, with 7 bases between the two germline ends. Germline V gives CDR1 SGHRS, CDR2 YFSETQ. There are 14 residues in the CDR3. CDR3 nucleotides: TGCGCCAGCAGCTTGGGAGGTTACACAGATACGCAGTATTTT. This sequence encodes CASSLGGYTDTQYF.

V and J are TRBV6-5 and TRBJ2-3; 9 bases agree with TRBD2. V shed 5 bases, J shed 2 bases, and the junction held 2 bases outside the gene matches. CDR1 is MNHEY, CDR2 SVGAGI, per germline. The CDR3 extends over 14 amino acids. The CDR3 nucleotides read TGTGCCAGCAGTCAGCGGGGGGTCACAGATACGCAGTATTTT. Translating gives CASSQRGVTDTQYF.

This chain connects TRBV28 to TRBJ1-5; D may be TRBD1 (5 bases). The CDR3 sequence is 16 residues long. The germline gives CDR1 MDHEN, CDR2 SYDVKM. V lost 6 bases, J lost 5 bases, and 20 bases lay in between. In DNA form, the CDR3 reads TGTGCCAGCAGCCCCACCGCCGGCAGGGCCGATCAGCCCCAGCATTTT. It encodes CASSPTAGRADQPQHF.

The chain combines TRBV9 with TRBJ1-6; perhaps TRBD1 as D (6 bases). Germline V gives CDR1 SGDLS, CDR2 YYNGEE. The CDR3 has 14 residues. The germline V and J ends were trimmed by 4 bases and 10 bases, with 15 bases remaining between them. The CDR3 DNA sequence: TGTGCCAGCAGCTACTTACCAGGGGAGTCACCCCTCCACTTT. Protein product: CASSYLPGESPLHF.

The chain links TRBV4-1 to TRBJ2-7; the D gene is possibly TRBD1 (7 bases). The CDR3 extends over 15 amino acids. Germline assignment: CDR1 MGHRA and CDR2 YSYEKL. Trimming pared 1 base from V and 2 bases from J, leaving 12 bases between. CDR3 in amino acids: CASSQVQGGAYEQYF. Here the CDR3 DNA reads TGCGCCAGCAGCCAAGTCCAGGGGGGAGCCTACGAGCAGTACTTC.

The genes are TRBV7-9 and TRBJ2-3; 8 bases are a match to TRBD2. Looked up from germline, CDR1 is SEHNR and CDR2 is FQNEAQ (reference sequence). The junction had 11 bases not matched to a gene; V was cut back by 2 bases and J by 4 bases. The CDR3 extends over 17 amino acids. The CDR3 here is CASSLRGSGESSDTQYF. In DNA, the CDR3 is TGTGCCAGCAGCTTAAGGGGTAGCGGGGAGAGTTCAGATACGCAGTATTTT.

This clone has only a few counts. The chain has TRBV18 and TRBJ1-5; TRBD1 agrees at 9 bases. CDR3 size: 14 residues. Germline trimming cut 2 bases from V and 6 bases from J; bases unmatched to any gene: 2. The germline V gene encodes CDR1 KGHSH and CDR2 LQKENI. The CDR3 region has the DNA TGTGCCAGCTCACCAGAACAGGGGGCTCAGCCCCAGCATTTT. Translation gives CASSPEQGAQPQHF.